Listed here are 17 T cell receptor beta chains from one sample, sequenced in a study of radiation and T cells in renal cell carcinoma. Noted time point: blood 4 weeks post-SBRT, at nephrectomy. Treatment given: 15 Gy SBRT to primary tumor, nephrectomy 4 weeks later. Sequenced by immunoSEQ multiplex PCR; TCRdb stores in-frame clones only, minus some. Of 150,000 to 200,000 clones listed, about 87% are singletons. The starting material was blood, obtained from a patient whose treatment included radiotherapy and nephrectomy. The receptors shown here come from a woman aged 50 to 65 with renal cell carcinoma.

The chain couples TRBV19 to TRBJ2-3, with D possibly matching TRBD1 (6 bases). The CDR3 extends over 16 amino acids. V was cut by 4 bases and J by 1 base, with 15 bases left in between. Germline CDR1 and CDR2: LNHDA and SQIVND (reference sequence). CDR3 protein: CASSNRDTEGTDTQYF. DNA of the CDR3: TGTGCCAGTAGTAACCGGGACACGGAGGGCACAGATACGCAGTATTTT.

The chain couples TRBV4-3 to TRBJ1-1; 8 positions agree with TRBD1. The CDR3 has 14 residues. Per the germline V gene, CDR1 is LGHNA and CDR2 is YSLEER. V shed 2 bases and J 8 bases; nucleotides not matched to a gene: 7. Written as DNA, the CDR3 is TGCGCCAGCAGCCAACGGACAGGGCCCTCCGAAGCTTTCTTT. It is translated as CASSQRTGPSEAFF.

The CDR3 is CASSLVPESSGNTIYF. The DNA of the CDR3 is TGTGCCAGCAGCTTAGTCCCAGAGAGCTCTGGAAACACCATATATTTT. This rearrangement joins TRBV7-2 to TRBJ1-3; no clear D. V was trimmed by 1 base and J by 0 bases, leaving 10 bases between them. This CDR3 has 16 amino acids. Germline V gene lookup returns CDR1 SGHTA and CDR2 FQGNSA.

The V gene is TRBV6-1, the J gene TRBJ1-1; D unclear. CDR3 size: 12 residues. Deletions cut 3 bases from V and 0 bases from J, with 2 bases between. CDR1 MNHNS and CDR2 SASEGT come from the germline V gene. The CDR3 nucleotides read TGTGCCAGCAGTGAGCTGAACACTGAAGCTTTCTTT. Its protein product is CASSELNTEAFF.

The chain employs TRBV6-5 and TRBJ1-1, with D perhaps matching TRBD1 (5 bases). Germline V gene lookup returns CDR1 MNHEY and CDR2 SVGAGI. The CDR3 consists of 15 residues. The V end lost 4 bases, the J end lost 0 bases, and 12 bases lay between the germline ends. The chain's CDR3 is CASSSRTSMNTEAFF. CDR3 nucleotide sequence: TGTGCCAGCAGTTCTCGGACAAGCATGAACACTGAAGCTTTCTTT.

The chain has TRBV2 and TRBJ1-4; 9 bases match TRBD1. Germline-derived CDR1 and CDR2 are SNHLY and FYNNEI. There are 18 residues in the CDR3. J lost 0 bases, V lost 8 bases, and 13 bases had no gene match. The CDR3 sequence: CASGGAYRGLTTNEKLFF. The DNA for the CDR3 is TGTGCCAGCGGCGGCGCGTACAGGGGGCTCACAACTAATGAAAAACTGTTTTTT.

This chain links TRBV6-6 with TRBJ1-1; D is perhaps TRBD1 (5 bases). Trimming removed 6 bases at V and 6 bases at J, with 20 bases between. Per the germline V gene, CDR1 is MNHNY and CDR2 is SVGAGI (reference sequence). This CDR3 has 15 amino acids. The CDR3 DNA follows: TGTGCCAGCAGCCAACTCAACTGGAGGGGCTCTGAAGCTTTCTTT. Protein: CASSQLNWRGSEAFF.

V and J are TRBV4-3 and TRBJ1-1, with D hard to call. CDR3 length: 15 residues. V was clipped by 0 bases and J by 0 bases, with 8 bases between them. Germline V gene data show CDR1 as LGHNA and CDR2 as YSLEER. Written as DNA, the CDR3 is TGCGCCAGCAGCCAAGAGCCCCGGTTGAACACTGAAGCTTTCTTT. Residues: CASSQEPRLNTEAFF.

This clone came up once. The genes are TRBV7-9 and TRBJ1-1; 8 bases match TRBD1. Germline V lookup: CDR1 SEHNR, CDR2 FQNEAQ (reference sequence). The CDR3 sequence is 13 residues long. J gave up 4 bases and V 5 bases, and 3 bases lay outside the gene matches. CDR3 loop: CASSGQGITEAFF. CDR3 nucleotides: TGTGCCAGCAGCGGACAGGGTATCACTGAAGCTTTCTTT.

This sequence joins TRBV18 and TRBJ1-5, with 9 positions matching TRBD1. Trimming removed 4 bases from V and 4 bases from J; junction bases left unmatched: 5. The CDR3 runs 15 residues. The V gene's germline CDR1 is KGHSH and CDR2 LQKENI. This chain's CDR3 is CASSLQGAKNQPQHF. The CDR3 nucleotides are TGTGCCAGCTCACTACAGGGGGCTAAAAATCAGCCCCAGCATTTT.

Many counts were recorded for this clone. V usage is TRBV11-1 and J usage is TRBJ1-6; D is perhaps TRBD1 (6 bases). Germline V lookup: CDR1 SGHAT, CDR2 FQDESV (reference sequence). Trimming shortened V by 2 bases and J by 10 bases, and 12 bases separated the two germline ends. The length of the CDR3 is 14 residues. CDR3 residues: CASSLQAGVSPLHF. The CDR3 nucleotides are TGTGCCAGCAGCTTACAAGCAGGGGTCTCACCCCTCCACTTT.

This chain links TRBV11-2 with TRBJ2-7, with D possibly matching TRBD1 (5 bases). The CDR3 covers 15 residues. The germline V gene encodes CDR1 SGHAT and CDR2 FQNNGV. The V and J ends lost 0 bases and 2 bases respectively, with 11 bases between them. The CDR3 nucleotides read TGTGCCAGCAGCTTAGAGGCAGGGTTAACCTACGAGCAGTACTTC. Its translation: CASSLEAGLTYEQYF. Complete variable domain (other parts from reference TRBV11-2 and TRBJ2-7): EAGVAQSPRYKIIEKRQSVAFWCNPISGHATLYWYQQILGQGPKLLIQFQNNGVVDDSQLPKDRFSAERLKGVDSTLKIQPAKLEDSAVYLCASSLEAGLTYEQYFGPGTRLTVT.

This chain connects TRBV7-2 to TRBJ1-1; D is unresolved. Germline V CDR1 and CDR2: SGHTA, FQGNSA. The V end was cut by 4 bases, the J end by 1 base, with 13 bases between. CDR3 length equals 15 residues. CDR3 residues: CASSSDGRRNTEAFF. CDR3 DNA: TGTGCCAGCAGCTCGGACGGACGAAGGAACACTGAAGCTTTCTTT.

V and J are TRBV6-6 and TRBJ2-1; the match to TRBD1 covers 12 bases. This CDR3 is built from 15 residues. CDR1 and CDR2 from the germline V gene are MNHNY and SVGAGI (reference sequence). V gave up 2 bases and J gave up 9 bases; unmatched junction bases: 5. The CDR3 is CASSYLGQGAREQFF. Written as DNA, the CDR3 is TGTGCCAGCAGTTACCTGGGACAGGGGGCCCGTGAGCAGTTCTTC.

J is TRBJ1-2 and V is TRBV5-4, with no clear D. From germline, CDR1 is SGHNT and CDR2 YYREEE (reference sequence). V gave up 5 bases and J gave up 4 bases, with 15 bases separating them. The CDR3 sequence is 14 residues long. The CDR3, as DNA: TGTGCCAGCAGTGTTGCGGTGACGGGCTATGGCTACACCTTC. Translating it yields CASSVAVTGYGYTF.

V gene TRBV6-1 combines with J gene TRBJ1-2; 11 nucleotides match TRBD1. The CDR3 consists of 15 residues. The ends lost 6 bases at V and 4 bases at J; junction bases unmatched: 7. The V gene's germline CDR1 is MNHNS and CDR2 SASEGT. The CDR3 nucleotides are TGTGCCAGCAGGGGGGACAGGGGGTCACTCTATGGCTACACCTTC. This codes for CASRGDRGSLYGYTF.

The chain joins TRBV4-1 to TRBJ2-7; TRBD2 aligns across 7 bases. Looked up from germline, CDR1 is MGHRA and CDR2 is YSYEKL. J lost 3 bases, V lost 0 bases, and 5 bases had no gene match. This CDR3 region has 15 residues. The CDR3 here is CASSQEILADYEQYF. CDR3 nucleotides: TGCGCCAGCAGCCAAGAAATCCTAGCGGACTACGAGCAGTACTTC.